What follows are 29 T cell receptor beta chains derived from one specimen sequenced in a study of beta chain features in type 1 diabetes. The entirety of the isolated RNA underwent reverse transcription, so expressed TCRB transcripts were sequenced. TCRdb keeps only in-frame clones here, not all; method: immunoSEQ multiplex PCR. Of 150,000 to 180,000 clones detected, more than 9.5% appear once; the ten largest clones hold about 2%. Specimen: central memory CD4+ T cells from blood. Receptors were obtained from a young man in good health.

This clone was found a few times. The chain combines TRBV14 with TRBJ2-1; the D gene is possibly TRBD2 (6 bases). The CDR3 has 16 amino acids. Germline CDR1 SGHDN, CDR2 FVKESK. Between the trimmed V and J ends, which lost 4 bases and 4 bases, there was a span of 17 bases. Here the CDR3 DNA reads TGTGCCAGCAGCCCCAAGGGGCGGGATCGGTACAATGAGCAGTTCTTC. The encoded protein is CASSPKGRDRYNEQFF.

This clone was counted ten times or more. The rearrangement joins TRBV29-1 to TRBJ1-2, with D possibly being TRBD1 (5 bases). Trimming removed 4 bases from V and 6 bases from J, with 9 bases in between. Germline CDR1 reads SQVTM; CDR2 reads ANQGSEA. CDR3 length: 11 amino acids. The CDR3, as DNA: TGCAGCGTTGCGGTGGGGGATGGCTACACCTTC. Translated: CSVAVGDGYTF. Based on the CDR3 plus reference TRBV29-1 and TRBJ1-2, the full variable domain is SAVISQKPSRDICQRGTSLTIQCQVDSQVTMMFWYRQQPGQSLTLIATANQGSEATYESGFVIDKFPISRPNLTFSTLTVSNMSPEDSSIYLCSVAVGDGYTFGSGTRLTVV.

V is TRBV6-5 and J is TRBJ1-5, with a possible D match to TRBD1 (6 bases). CDR1 is MNHEY and CDR2 is SVGAGI in the germline V gene. V lost 4 bases and J lost 5, with 9 bases in between. The CDR3 covers 13 residues. CDR3 sequence (DNA): TGTGCCAGCAGTTGGGCAGGGGATCAGCCCCAGCATTTT. It yields the protein CASSWAGDQPQHF.

This clone was counted between two and nine times. This chain connects TRBV11-2 to TRBJ2-7, with D possibly being TRBD1 (5 bases). The CDR3 length is 15 residues. Trimming shortened V by 0 bases and J by 3 bases, and 12 bases separated the two germline ends. Germline V gene data show CDR1 as SGHAT and CDR2 as FQNNGV. The CDR3 DNA is TGTGCCAGCAGCTTAGATCAGGGTGGGTTCTACGAGCAGTACTTC. Translating it yields CASSLDQGGFYEQYF.

The V call is TRBV5-1, the J call TRBJ1-1, with D possibly TRBD1 on 6 matching bases. Germline CDR1 SGHRS, CDR2 YFSETQ. V was shortened by 4 bases and J by 1 base, with 17 bases between the two germline ends. This CDR3 has 16 residues. The CDR3: CASSPGHPNGNTEAFF. The CDR3 DNA reads TGCGCCAGCAGCCCGGGACACCCGAATGGGAACACTGAAGCTTTCTTT.

The rearrangement links TRBV4-1 to TRBJ1-6; D call uncertain. Germline CDR1 is MGHRA and CDR2 is YSYEKL. Trimming removed 0 bases from V and 10 bases from J, with 10 bases in between. This CDR3 has 14 residues. The CDR3 region has the DNA TGCGCCAGCAGCCAAGAACATGGAAGATCACCCCTCCACTTT. This sequence encodes CASSQEHGRSPLHF.

This chain uses TRBV11-2 with TRBJ2-5; D gene uncertain. Trimming removed 1 base from V and 6 bases from J, with 12 bases in between. This CDR3 is built from 14 residues. The germline V gene encodes CDR1 SGHAT and CDR2 FQNNGV. CDR3 coding DNA: TGTGCCAGCAGCTTAGGGGTTATGGGGAAGACCCAGTACTTC. Protein: CASSLGVMGKTQYF.

At least ten counts were recorded for this clone. The chain is built from TRBV12-5 and TRBJ1-1; no reliable D call. CDR3 length: 13 amino acids. Between the trimmed V and J ends, which lost 1 base and 5 bases, there was a span of 8 bases. Looked up from germline, CDR1 is LGHNT and CDR2 is FRNRAP. The CDR3 sequence is CASGLEGRTEAFF. The CDR3 region has the DNA TGTGCTAGTGGTTTGGAGGGAAGGACTGAAGCTTTCTTT.

V usage is TRBV9 and J usage is TRBJ2-3; 12 bases line up with TRBD1. V trimming: 4 bases; J trimming: 7 bases; junction bases outside the gene matches: 10. Germline CDR1 reads SGDLS; CDR2 reads YYNGEE. The CDR3 is made up of 16 amino acids. DNA for the CDR3: TGTGCCAGCAGCCCGACCGGGACAGGGGGCCTGAATACGCAGTATTTT. Translation gives CASSPTGTGGLNTQYF.

This clone turned up a few times. This chain links TRBV4-2 with TRBJ1-4; D is undetermined. The CDR3 runs 13 residues. CDR1 and CDR2 from the germline V gene are LGHNA and YNFKEQ. Trimming took 0 bases from V and 15 from J, leaving 14 bases between them. CDR3: CASSQEQTPVVFF. The CDR3 nucleotides read TGTGCCAGCAGCCAAGAGCAGACCCCAGTGGTGTTTTTT.

This clone was seen ten or more times. The chain recombines TRBV15 with TRBJ2-4; D might be TRBD2 (5 bases). CDR1 and CDR2 (germline): LNHNV, YYDKDF (reference sequence). Deletions cut 7 bases from V and 6 bases from J, with 16 bases between. The CDR3 is 14 residues long. CDR3 loop: CATNTLRGGNIQYF. The DNA for the CDR3 is TGTGCCACCAACACCCTTCGGGGTGGAAACATTCAGTACTTC.

The J gene is TRBJ2-1, the V gene TRBV9; TRBD2 agrees at 7 bases. The CDR3 covers 16 residues. Germline V gene sequence: CDR1 SGDLS, CDR2 YYNGEE. Trimming at V came to 3 bases and at J to 1 base, leaving 7 bases not matched to a gene. CDR3 loop: CASSAVTSVSYNEQFF. For the CDR3, the DNA is TGTGCCAGCAGCGCCGTTACTAGCGTATCCTACAATGAGCAGTTCTTC.

This clone appeared a few times. The chain carries TRBV28 and TRBJ1-2; TRBD1 is a possible D gene (6 bases). Germline V CDR1 and CDR2: MDHEN, SYDVKM. V dropped 8 bases and J dropped 8 bases, with 21 bases sitting between them. The CDR3 contains 14 residues. The CDR3 loop is CASGSLGRGRGYTF. The DNA of the CDR3 is TGTGCCAGCGGCTCTCTGGGCCGGGGGCGCGGCTACACCTTC.

Written as DNA, the CDR3 is TGTGCCAGCAGCGTAGCACCTGGACTGGTCTCGGAGACCCAGTACTTC. This encodes CASSVAPGLVSETQYF. The chain joins TRBV9 to TRBJ2-5, with D tentatively TRBD2 (5 bases). The CDR3 covers 16 residues. Germline loops: CDR1 SGDLS, CDR2 YYNGEE. The ends were cut back, 0 bases at V and 5 bases at J, with 17 bases in the middle.

V and J are TRBV7-9 and TRBJ2-5; D gene ambiguous. V lost 5 bases to trimming and J lost 6 bases, with 16 bases between them. The CDR3 runs to 14 residues. Germline values: CDR1 SEHNR, CDR2 FQNEAQ (reference sequence). The CDR3 DNA is TGTGCCAGCAGCGGCCTTCACTGGGTACAGACCCAGTACTTC. This gives the protein CASSGLHWVQTQYF.

The rearrangement links TRBV7-2 to TRBJ1-5, with 10 bases that match TRBD1. The CDR3 contains 16 residues. Germline-derived CDR1 and CDR2 are SGHTA and FQGNSA. Trimming removed 5 bases from V and 4 bases from J; junction bases left unmatched: 8. The CDR3 here is CASSPRDRGENQPQHF. For the CDR3, the DNA is TGTGCCAGCAGCCCAAGGGACAGGGGTGAGAATCAGCCCCAGCATTTT.

The chain combines TRBV9 with TRBJ2-1; the D is unclear. Germline V lookup: CDR1 SGDLS, CDR2 YYNGEE. The CDR3 spans 12 residues. The ends were cut back, 4 bases at V and 3 bases at J, with 5 bases in the middle. This CDR3 is CASSTNYNEQFF. For the CDR3, the DNA is TGTGCCAGCAGCACCAACTACAATGAGCAGTTCTTC. The entire variable domain, with the rest obtained from reference TRBV9 and TRBJ2-1, is as follows: DSGVTQTPKHLITATGQRVTLRCSPRSGDLSVYWYQQSLDQGLQFLIQYYNGEERAKGNILERFSAQQFPDLHSELNLSSLELGDSALYFCASSTNYNEQFFGPGTRLTVL.

This clone was seen only a few times. The chain couples TRBV25-1 to TRBJ1-2, with D unclear. Trimming took off 2 bases at V and 3 bases at J, with 4 bases between the two ends. Germline V gene lookup returns CDR1 MGHDK and CDR2 SYGVNS. This CDR3 region has 12 residues. The CDR3 is CASSEQDYGYTF. The CDR3 bases are TGTGCCAGCAGTGAACAAGACTATGGCTACACCTTC.

The rearrangement links TRBV29-1 to TRBJ2-1; 9 bases map to TRBD1. With 7 bases clipped from V and 4 bases from J, the junction kept 8 bases outside the gene matches. This CDR3 region has 14 residues. Per germline, CDR1 SQVTM and CDR2 ANQGSEA. CDR3 DNA sequence: TGCAGCGGTTCCACCGGGACAGGGTACAATGAGCAGTTCTTC. Protein: CSGSTGTGYNEQFF.

The V call is TRBV7-6, the J call TRBJ2-7; perhaps D is TRBD1 or TRBD2 (5 bases each). The germline V and J ends were trimmed by 2 bases and 3 bases, with 14 bases remaining between them. The length of the CDR3 is 15 residues. From germline, CDR1 is SGHVS and CDR2 FNYEAQ. CDR3 amino acids: CASSLQEGRGYEQYF. CDR3 coding DNA: TGTGCCAGCAGCTTACAAGAGGGGAGAGGCTACGAGCAGTACTTC.

The rearrangement uses TRBV6-4 and TRBJ2-7; tentatively, D is TRBD2 (6 bases). The CDR3 consists of 14 residues. Trimming shortened V by 5 bases and J by 4 bases, and 15 bases separated the two germline ends. CDR1 is MRHNA and CDR2 is SNTAGT in the germline V gene. As DNA, the CDR3 is TGTGCCAGCAGTTCGAAAATGGCGGGGTACGAGCAGTACTTC. Amino acid sequence: CASSSKMAGYEQYF.

This clone was seen more than once but under ten times. The V and J genes are TRBV5-1 and TRBJ1-2; 7 bases are a match to TRBD1. Germline V lookup: CDR1 SGHRS, CDR2 YFSETQ. The CDR3 extends over 16 amino acids. V lost 4 bases and J lost 2; bases outside the gene matches: 11. The DNA for the CDR3 is TGCGCCAGCAGCCCCGGGACAGCGTCCAAAAACTATGGCTACACCTTC. Translated, it gives CASSPGTASKNYGYTF.

The J gene is TRBJ1-4, the V gene TRBV14; no definite D call. The CDR3 is 12 amino acids. V lost 4 bases to trimming and J lost 8 bases, with 8 bases between them. Germline values: CDR1 SGHDN, CDR2 FVKESK. The chain's CDR3 is CASSPSGEKLFF. CDR3 sequence (DNA): TGTGCCAGCAGCCCGTCCGGCGAAAAACTGTTTTTT. Full variable domain (outside the CDR3, taken from reference TRBV14 and TRBJ1-4): EAGVTQFPSHSVIEKGQTVTLRCDPISGHDNLYWYRRVMGKEIKFLLHFVKESKQDESGMPNNRFLAERTGGTYSTLKVQPAELEDSGVYFCASSPSGEKLFFGSGTQLSVL.

This chain links TRBV28 with TRBJ1-1; D perhaps matches TRBD1 (6 bases). CDR1 and CDR2 from the germline V gene are MDHEN and SYDVKM. V lost 8 bases and J lost 5, with 15 bases in between. The CDR3 runs 13 residues. Written as DNA, the CDR3 is TGTGCCAGCTCAACAGGGTTGCGGACTGAAGCTTTCTTT. Its protein is CASSTGLRTEAFF.

CDR3 residues: CASSGVYEQYF. The CDR3 DNA is TGTGCCAGCAGTGGGGTCTACGAGCAGTACTTC. The chain uses TRBV25-1 and TRBJ2-5; D gene ambiguous. The J call is uncertain, as TRBJ2-7 better fits the DNA end. Germline CDR1 and CDR2: MGHDK and SYGVNS. This CDR3 comprises 11 residues.

This chain uses TRBV28 with TRBJ2-1; 8 bases agree with TRBD2. V trimming: 1 base; J trimming: 14 bases; junction bases outside the gene matches: 10. The CDR3 is made up of 14 amino acids. CDR1 and CDR2 (germline): MDHEN, SYDVKM. CDR3 sequence (DNA): TGTGCCAGCAGTTTATCGTCCCCGGGACTAGGCAAGTTCTTC. Protein product: CASSLSSPGLGKFF.

The V call is TRBV20-1, the J call TRBJ1-4, with D uncertain. The CDR3 extends over 10 amino acids. V was clipped by 6 bases and J by 4 bases, with 3 bases between them. The germline CDR1 and CDR2 sequences are DFQATT and SNEGSKA (reference sequence). CDR3 DNA sequence: TGCAGTGCCATTAATGAAAAACTGTTTTTT. This translates into CSAINEKLFF.

The table lists this clone with a few counts. The chain couples TRBV21-1 to TRBJ2-3; the table's D call TRBD1 went unverified against the DNA. TRBV21-1 is an annotated pseudogene. The CDR3 consists of 15 residues. The CDR3 nucleotides are TGTGCCAGCAGCAAGCCGGGACAGGGGCCAGATACGCAGTATTTT. This gives the protein CASSKPGQGPDTQYF.

As concerns this clone: Other DNA variants within this sample encode the same CDR3. This sequence joins TRBV28 and TRBJ1-1; D is unresolved. V was shortened by 8 bases and J by 1 base, with 8 bases between the two germline ends. This CDR3 has 12 residues. The germline gives CDR1 MDHEN, CDR2 SYDVKM. The CDR3 DNA reads TGTGCCAGCCTTTCGGCGAACACTGAAGCTTTCTTT. Translation gives CASLSANTEAFF.